Following are 28 T cell receptor beta chains from one sample sequenced in a study of lymphopenia after photon versus proton radiotherapy. Generated by immunoSEQ multiplex PCR, the TCRdb table keeps only in-frame clones and is missing some. The sample yields 35,000 to 40,000 clones, over 65% seen once. The sample consisted of peripheral blood, taken from a patient treated with photon-based radiotherapy. These receptors all come from a man aged 50 to 60 with gastric cancer.

This clone was counted once. CDR3 DNA sequence: TGCGCCAGCAGCTCAGGGGACAGCACTGAAGCTTTCTTT. This codes for CASSSGDSTEAFF. V usage is TRBV5-1 and J usage is TRBJ1-1, with 7 bases identical to TRBD1. CDR3 length equals 13 residues. V dropped 3 bases and J dropped 4; count of bases not matched to a gene: 3. Per the germline V gene, CDR1 is SGHRS and CDR2 is YFSETQ.

V is TRBV19 and J is TRBJ1-1; D ambiguous. The CDR3 spans 13 residues. Trimming removed 2 bases at V and 0 bases at J, with 4 bases between. The germline CDR1 and CDR2 sequences are LNHDA and SQIVND (reference sequence). Written as DNA, the CDR3 is TGTGCCAGTAGTATACTGTTGAACACTGAAGCTTTCTTT. Translated, it gives CASSILLNTEAFF.

The chain uses TRBV5-1 and TRBJ2-1; D gene ambiguous. Germline V gives CDR1 SGHRS, CDR2 YFSETQ. The CDR3 is made up of 16 amino acids. The V and J ends lost 3 bases and 0 bases respectively, with 13 bases between them. The CDR3 nucleotides are TGCGCCAGCAGCTGGTCAGCCCGGAGCTCCTACAATGAGCAGTTCTTC. It encodes CASSWSARSSYNEQFF.

This clone was seen once. The chain recombines TRBV6-4 with TRBJ2-5; 7 bases are shared with TRBD2. The CDR3 runs 15 residues. Losses at the gene ends were 5 bases for V and 1 base for J; bases not matched to a gene: 7. In germline, CDR1 is MRHNA, CDR2 SNTAGT. As DNA, the CDR3 is TGTGCCAGCAGTAAAGATGGACTAGTCCAAGAGACCCAGTACTTC. Its translation is CASSKDGLVQETQYF.

This chain uses TRBV29-1 with TRBJ1-1, with D tentatively TRBD1 (6 bases). The ends were cut back, 6 bases at V and 1 base at J, with 12 bases in the middle. The CDR3 totals 13 residues. Germline loops: CDR1 SQVTM, CDR2 ANQGSEA. CDR3 coding DNA: TGCAGCGTGGGGGACACATCGAACACTGAAGCTTTCTTT. Encoded protein: CSVGDTSNTEAFF. The entire variable domain, with the rest obtained from reference TRBV29-1 and TRBJ1-1, is as follows: SAVISQKPSRDICQRGTSLTIQCQVDSQVTMMFWYRQQPGQSLTLIATANQGSEATYESGFVIDKFPISRPNLTFSTLTVSNMSPEDSSIYLCSVGDTSNTEAFFGQGTRLTVV.

V usage is TRBV11-3 and J usage is TRBJ2-1, with 7 bases identical to TRBD2. Germline CDR1 and CDR2: SGHNT and YENEEA. This CDR3 is 15 amino acids long. The ends lost 3 bases at V and 4 bases at J; junction bases unmatched: 6. This CDR3 is CASSLESGMYNEQFF. The CDR3 DNA follows: TGTGCCAGCAGCTTGGAAAGCGGGATGTACAATGAGCAGTTCTTC. Using reference TRBV11-3 and TRBJ2-1 for the parts outside the CDR3, the full variable domain is EAGVVQSPRYKIIEKKQPVAFWCNPISGHNTLYWYLQNLGQGPELLIRYENEEAVDDSQLPKDRFSAERLKGVDSTLKIQPAELGDSAVYLCASSLESGMYNEQFFGPGTRLTVL.

V is TRBV27 and J is TRBJ2-3, with no clear D. There are 14 residues in the CDR3. CDR1 and CDR2 (germline): MNHEY, SMNVEV (reference sequence). V lost 3 bases and J lost 1, with 8 bases in between. Here the CDR3 reads CASSLQRGTDTQYF. CDR3 DNA: TGTGCCAGCAGTTTGCAGCGAGGCACAGATACGCAGTATTTT.

This chain connects TRBV9 to TRBJ2-1; tentative D call: TRBD2 (6 bases). Trimming stripped 0 bases from V and 4 bases from J, with 14 bases between. The V gene's germline CDR1 is SGDLS and CDR2 YYNGEE. This CDR3 has 16 residues. The CDR3 DNA is TGTGCCAGCAGCGTAGTGAGTAGCGGCGTATACAATGAGCAGTTCTTC. Its translation: CASSVVSSGVYNEQFF.

The chain has TRBV7-9 and TRBJ1-2; 8 positions agree with TRBD1. After removal of 4 bases from V and 7 bases from J, the junction contained 14 bases not matched to a gene. Germline values: CDR1 SEHNR, CDR2 FQNEAQ (reference sequence). This CDR3 has 16 amino acids. The CDR3 sequence is CASSSLQRQGYFGYTF. The CDR3 bases are TGTGCCAGCAGCTCCCTCCAGCGACAGGGGTATTTTGGCTACACCTTC.

The rearrangement uses TRBV2 and TRBJ1-4; TRBD1 might be the D (5 bases). The V gene lost 4 bases and the J gene lost 8 bases, with 17 bases spanning the gap. CDR3 length: 15 amino acids. Germline V lookup: CDR1 SNHLY, CDR2 FYNNEI. In DNA form, the CDR3 reads TGTGCCAGCAGTGTCCGGGACCCTAGTGGCGAAAAACTGTTTTTT. Translated, it gives CASSVRDPSGEKLFF.

The V call is TRBV6-6, the J call TRBJ1-5; 9 positions match TRBD1. The CDR3 loop spans 16 amino acids. Looked up from germline, CDR1 is MNHNY and CDR2 is SVGAGI (reference sequence). V was pared by 4 bases and J by 1 base, with 5 bases of the junction left unmatched. Written as DNA, the CDR3 is TGTGCCAGCAGTTGGGGGACAGGGAAAAGCAATCAGCCCCAGCATTTT. Translating gives CASSWGTGKSNQPQHF.

CDR3 region: CSARLVSEQFF. In nucleotides, the CDR3 is TGCAGTGCTAGACTAGTTTCTGAGCAGTTCTTC. The chain joins TRBV20-1 to TRBJ2-1; unclear D gene. V was shortened by 2 bases and J by 9 bases, with 8 bases between the two germline ends. Germline assignment: CDR1 DFQATT and CDR2 SNEGSKA (reference sequence). The CDR3 consists of 11 residues.

V and J are TRBV27 and TRBJ1-1, with 7 nucleotides matching TRBD1. Losses at the gene ends were 6 bases for V and 1 base for J; bases not matched to a gene: 8. The CDR3 runs to 15 residues. CDR1 MNHEY and CDR2 SMNVEV come from the germline V gene (reference sequence). The CDR3 here is CASRPGTVRNTEAFF. The CDR3 bases are TGTGCCAGCAGACCTGGGACAGTCAGGAACACTGAAGCTTTCTTT.

The CDR3 DNA reads as TGTGCCAGCAGCCAGGTTAGCAATCAGCCCCAGCATTTT. Protein: CASSQVSNQPQHF. The chain joins TRBV2 to TRBJ1-5; D uncertain. CDR3 size: 13 residues. In germline, CDR1 is SNHLY, CDR2 FYNNEI. V lost 6 bases to trimming and J lost 0 bases, with 6 bases between them.

The V call is TRBV7-2, the J call TRBJ2-7; tentatively, D is TRBD1 (8 bases). Trimming shortened V by 5 bases and J by 5 bases, and 16 bases separated the two germline ends. Germline CDR1 and CDR2: SGHTA and FQGNSA. This CDR3 is 14 amino acids long. CDR3 coding DNA: TGTGCCAGCAGCCGAGGACAGGGAGGGGACGAGCAGTACTTC. Its protein product is CASSRGQGGDEQYF. Using reference TRBV7-2 and TRBJ2-7 for the parts outside the CDR3, the full variable domain is GAGVSQSPSNKVTEKGKDVELRCDPISGHTALYWYRQSLGQGLEFLIYFQGNSAPDKSGLPSDRFSAERTGGSVSTLTIQRTQQEDSAVYLCASSRGQGGDEQYFGPGTRLTVT.

The gene calls are TRBV7-2 and TRBJ2-3, with D perhaps TRBD1 or TRBD2 (5 bases each). The CDR3 is 14 residues long. V was cut by 0 bases and J by 2 bases, with 6 bases left in between. The germline V gene has CDR1 SGHTA and CDR2 FQGNSA. CDR3 bases: TGTGCCAGCAGCTTAGCGGGACCCACAGATACGCAGTATTTT. Amino acid sequence: CASSLAGPTDTQYF.

The table lists this clone with a few counts. The rearrangement joins TRBV7-9 to TRBJ1-1; D perhaps matches TRBD1 (6 bases). Germline-derived CDR1 and CDR2 are SEHNR and FQNEAQ (reference sequence). V gave up 3 bases and J gave up 0 bases, with 17 bases separating them. This CDR3 has 17 residues. The CDR3 DNA reads TGTGCCAGCAGCTTGAGGCAGGGGATTACTTTGAACACTGAAGCTTTCTTT. It yields the protein CASSLRQGITLNTEAFF.

This chain connects TRBV5-1 to TRBJ2-7; D gene uncertain. The CDR3 loop spans 14 amino acids. Trimming removed 0 bases from V and 2 bases from J, with 9 bases in between. Germline-derived CDR1 and CDR2 are SGHRS and YFSETQ. The CDR3 spells CASSLEAATYEQYF. DNA for the CDR3: TGCGCCAGCAGCTTGGAGGCAGCTACCTACGAGCAGTACTTC.

The V and J genes are TRBV4-1 and TRBJ2-1; D is uncertain. Germline V gene sequence: CDR1 MGHRA, CDR2 YSYEKL. Between the trimmed V and J ends, which lost 3 bases and 6 bases, there was a span of 12 bases. CDR3 length: 14 amino acids. This CDR3 is CASSHTALSNEQFF. The CDR3 bases are TGCGCCAGCAGCCATACCGCCCTCAGCAATGAGCAGTTCTTC.

The rearrangement joins TRBV27 to TRBJ1-2; 8 bases fit TRBD1. Germline CDR1 and CDR2: MNHEY and SMNVEV (reference sequence). V dropped 6 bases and J dropped 7; count of bases not matched to a gene: 7. The CDR3 covers 13 residues. The CDR3 DNA is TGTGCCAGCAGCCTAACAGGGGGGGTTGGCTACACCTTC. Its protein is CASSLTGGVGYTF.

This clone was seen more than once but under ten times. The chain combines TRBV2 with TRBJ1-2; possible D gene TRBD1, 6 bases. Germline CDR1 is SNHLY and CDR2 is FYNNEI. Trimming removed 7 bases from V and 8 bases from J, with 14 bases in between. The CDR3 loop spans 12 amino acids. The CDR3 region is CASNIQGGGYTF. The CDR3 bases are TGTGCCAGCAATATACAGGGAGGCGGCTACACCTTC.

The chain combines TRBV5-1 with TRBJ2-2; 8 bases agree with TRBD1. J was trimmed by 2 bases and V by 3 bases; bases with no gene match: 3. The CDR3 contains 15 residues. Germline CDR1 is SGHRS and CDR2 is YFSETQ. The CDR3 sequence is CASSSGQGNTGELFF. The CDR3 DNA follows: TGCGCCAGCAGCTCCGGACAGGGTAACACCGGGGAGCTGTTTTTT.

V and J are TRBV7-6 and TRBJ2-7; perhaps TRBD2 as D (6 bases). Germline V gene sequence: CDR1 SGHVS, CDR2 FNYEAQ. This CDR3 contains 16 residues. Deletions cut 5 bases from V and 0 bases from J, with 17 bases between. CDR3 in amino acids: CASSPRSSESSYEQYF. The DNA for the CDR3 is TGTGCCAGCAGCCCCCGATCTAGCGAGAGCTCCTACGAGCAGTACTTC.

The chain uses TRBV7-2 and TRBJ2-5; TRBD1 matches 9 bases. Germline lookup yields CDR1 SGHTA and CDR2 FQGNSA. This CDR3 is built from 17 residues. V shed 0 bases, J shed 2 bases, and the junction held 7 bases outside the gene matches. CDR3 nucleotide sequence: TGTGCCAGCAGCTTAGCGCCGGGACAGGGCGATCAAGAGACCCAGTACTTC. Residues: CASSLAPGQGDQETQYF.

V is TRBV29-1 and J is TRBJ2-7; D unclear. Germline V lookup: CDR1 SQVTM, CDR2 ANQGSEA. This CDR3 is built from 13 residues. Trimming left V 3 bases short and J 0 bases short, with 9 bases between. CDR3 sequence reads: CSVDFGVSYEQYF. CDR3 DNA: TGCAGCGTTGATTTTGGGGTCTCCTACGAGCAGTACTTC.

The rearrangement joins TRBV9 to TRBJ2-2; D not resolved. There are 16 residues in the CDR3. CDR1 and CDR2 from the germline V gene are SGDLS and YYNGEE. Between the trimmed V and J ends, which lost 5 bases and 0 bases, there was a span of 14 bases. CDR3 amino acids: CASSRGPEANTGELFF. The CDR3 region has the DNA TGTGCCAGCAGTAGAGGCCCAGAGGCGAACACCGGGGAGCTGTTTTTT.

The V call is TRBV30, the J call TRBJ2-7; 11 bases map to TRBD1. This CDR3 spans 13 amino acids. Germline CDR1 GTSNPN, CDR2 SVGIG (reference sequence). V was pared by 4 bases and J by 6 bases, with 5 bases of the junction left unmatched. CDR3 DNA sequence: TGTGCCTGGACCGGACAGGGGGCGGGCGAGCAGTACTTC. Amino acids: CAWTGQGAGEQYF.

The chain combines TRBV29-1 with TRBJ2-1; the match to TRBD1 covers 7 bases. The J segment lost 15 bases and the V segment lost 0 bases, leaving 8 bases of the junction unmatched. Germline CDR1 SQVTM, CDR2 ANQGSEA. The CDR3 spans 12 residues. This chain's CDR3 is CSVEEGQSGSFF. In nucleotides, the CDR3 is TGCAGCGTTGAAGAGGGACAGTCAGGGTCGTTCTTC.